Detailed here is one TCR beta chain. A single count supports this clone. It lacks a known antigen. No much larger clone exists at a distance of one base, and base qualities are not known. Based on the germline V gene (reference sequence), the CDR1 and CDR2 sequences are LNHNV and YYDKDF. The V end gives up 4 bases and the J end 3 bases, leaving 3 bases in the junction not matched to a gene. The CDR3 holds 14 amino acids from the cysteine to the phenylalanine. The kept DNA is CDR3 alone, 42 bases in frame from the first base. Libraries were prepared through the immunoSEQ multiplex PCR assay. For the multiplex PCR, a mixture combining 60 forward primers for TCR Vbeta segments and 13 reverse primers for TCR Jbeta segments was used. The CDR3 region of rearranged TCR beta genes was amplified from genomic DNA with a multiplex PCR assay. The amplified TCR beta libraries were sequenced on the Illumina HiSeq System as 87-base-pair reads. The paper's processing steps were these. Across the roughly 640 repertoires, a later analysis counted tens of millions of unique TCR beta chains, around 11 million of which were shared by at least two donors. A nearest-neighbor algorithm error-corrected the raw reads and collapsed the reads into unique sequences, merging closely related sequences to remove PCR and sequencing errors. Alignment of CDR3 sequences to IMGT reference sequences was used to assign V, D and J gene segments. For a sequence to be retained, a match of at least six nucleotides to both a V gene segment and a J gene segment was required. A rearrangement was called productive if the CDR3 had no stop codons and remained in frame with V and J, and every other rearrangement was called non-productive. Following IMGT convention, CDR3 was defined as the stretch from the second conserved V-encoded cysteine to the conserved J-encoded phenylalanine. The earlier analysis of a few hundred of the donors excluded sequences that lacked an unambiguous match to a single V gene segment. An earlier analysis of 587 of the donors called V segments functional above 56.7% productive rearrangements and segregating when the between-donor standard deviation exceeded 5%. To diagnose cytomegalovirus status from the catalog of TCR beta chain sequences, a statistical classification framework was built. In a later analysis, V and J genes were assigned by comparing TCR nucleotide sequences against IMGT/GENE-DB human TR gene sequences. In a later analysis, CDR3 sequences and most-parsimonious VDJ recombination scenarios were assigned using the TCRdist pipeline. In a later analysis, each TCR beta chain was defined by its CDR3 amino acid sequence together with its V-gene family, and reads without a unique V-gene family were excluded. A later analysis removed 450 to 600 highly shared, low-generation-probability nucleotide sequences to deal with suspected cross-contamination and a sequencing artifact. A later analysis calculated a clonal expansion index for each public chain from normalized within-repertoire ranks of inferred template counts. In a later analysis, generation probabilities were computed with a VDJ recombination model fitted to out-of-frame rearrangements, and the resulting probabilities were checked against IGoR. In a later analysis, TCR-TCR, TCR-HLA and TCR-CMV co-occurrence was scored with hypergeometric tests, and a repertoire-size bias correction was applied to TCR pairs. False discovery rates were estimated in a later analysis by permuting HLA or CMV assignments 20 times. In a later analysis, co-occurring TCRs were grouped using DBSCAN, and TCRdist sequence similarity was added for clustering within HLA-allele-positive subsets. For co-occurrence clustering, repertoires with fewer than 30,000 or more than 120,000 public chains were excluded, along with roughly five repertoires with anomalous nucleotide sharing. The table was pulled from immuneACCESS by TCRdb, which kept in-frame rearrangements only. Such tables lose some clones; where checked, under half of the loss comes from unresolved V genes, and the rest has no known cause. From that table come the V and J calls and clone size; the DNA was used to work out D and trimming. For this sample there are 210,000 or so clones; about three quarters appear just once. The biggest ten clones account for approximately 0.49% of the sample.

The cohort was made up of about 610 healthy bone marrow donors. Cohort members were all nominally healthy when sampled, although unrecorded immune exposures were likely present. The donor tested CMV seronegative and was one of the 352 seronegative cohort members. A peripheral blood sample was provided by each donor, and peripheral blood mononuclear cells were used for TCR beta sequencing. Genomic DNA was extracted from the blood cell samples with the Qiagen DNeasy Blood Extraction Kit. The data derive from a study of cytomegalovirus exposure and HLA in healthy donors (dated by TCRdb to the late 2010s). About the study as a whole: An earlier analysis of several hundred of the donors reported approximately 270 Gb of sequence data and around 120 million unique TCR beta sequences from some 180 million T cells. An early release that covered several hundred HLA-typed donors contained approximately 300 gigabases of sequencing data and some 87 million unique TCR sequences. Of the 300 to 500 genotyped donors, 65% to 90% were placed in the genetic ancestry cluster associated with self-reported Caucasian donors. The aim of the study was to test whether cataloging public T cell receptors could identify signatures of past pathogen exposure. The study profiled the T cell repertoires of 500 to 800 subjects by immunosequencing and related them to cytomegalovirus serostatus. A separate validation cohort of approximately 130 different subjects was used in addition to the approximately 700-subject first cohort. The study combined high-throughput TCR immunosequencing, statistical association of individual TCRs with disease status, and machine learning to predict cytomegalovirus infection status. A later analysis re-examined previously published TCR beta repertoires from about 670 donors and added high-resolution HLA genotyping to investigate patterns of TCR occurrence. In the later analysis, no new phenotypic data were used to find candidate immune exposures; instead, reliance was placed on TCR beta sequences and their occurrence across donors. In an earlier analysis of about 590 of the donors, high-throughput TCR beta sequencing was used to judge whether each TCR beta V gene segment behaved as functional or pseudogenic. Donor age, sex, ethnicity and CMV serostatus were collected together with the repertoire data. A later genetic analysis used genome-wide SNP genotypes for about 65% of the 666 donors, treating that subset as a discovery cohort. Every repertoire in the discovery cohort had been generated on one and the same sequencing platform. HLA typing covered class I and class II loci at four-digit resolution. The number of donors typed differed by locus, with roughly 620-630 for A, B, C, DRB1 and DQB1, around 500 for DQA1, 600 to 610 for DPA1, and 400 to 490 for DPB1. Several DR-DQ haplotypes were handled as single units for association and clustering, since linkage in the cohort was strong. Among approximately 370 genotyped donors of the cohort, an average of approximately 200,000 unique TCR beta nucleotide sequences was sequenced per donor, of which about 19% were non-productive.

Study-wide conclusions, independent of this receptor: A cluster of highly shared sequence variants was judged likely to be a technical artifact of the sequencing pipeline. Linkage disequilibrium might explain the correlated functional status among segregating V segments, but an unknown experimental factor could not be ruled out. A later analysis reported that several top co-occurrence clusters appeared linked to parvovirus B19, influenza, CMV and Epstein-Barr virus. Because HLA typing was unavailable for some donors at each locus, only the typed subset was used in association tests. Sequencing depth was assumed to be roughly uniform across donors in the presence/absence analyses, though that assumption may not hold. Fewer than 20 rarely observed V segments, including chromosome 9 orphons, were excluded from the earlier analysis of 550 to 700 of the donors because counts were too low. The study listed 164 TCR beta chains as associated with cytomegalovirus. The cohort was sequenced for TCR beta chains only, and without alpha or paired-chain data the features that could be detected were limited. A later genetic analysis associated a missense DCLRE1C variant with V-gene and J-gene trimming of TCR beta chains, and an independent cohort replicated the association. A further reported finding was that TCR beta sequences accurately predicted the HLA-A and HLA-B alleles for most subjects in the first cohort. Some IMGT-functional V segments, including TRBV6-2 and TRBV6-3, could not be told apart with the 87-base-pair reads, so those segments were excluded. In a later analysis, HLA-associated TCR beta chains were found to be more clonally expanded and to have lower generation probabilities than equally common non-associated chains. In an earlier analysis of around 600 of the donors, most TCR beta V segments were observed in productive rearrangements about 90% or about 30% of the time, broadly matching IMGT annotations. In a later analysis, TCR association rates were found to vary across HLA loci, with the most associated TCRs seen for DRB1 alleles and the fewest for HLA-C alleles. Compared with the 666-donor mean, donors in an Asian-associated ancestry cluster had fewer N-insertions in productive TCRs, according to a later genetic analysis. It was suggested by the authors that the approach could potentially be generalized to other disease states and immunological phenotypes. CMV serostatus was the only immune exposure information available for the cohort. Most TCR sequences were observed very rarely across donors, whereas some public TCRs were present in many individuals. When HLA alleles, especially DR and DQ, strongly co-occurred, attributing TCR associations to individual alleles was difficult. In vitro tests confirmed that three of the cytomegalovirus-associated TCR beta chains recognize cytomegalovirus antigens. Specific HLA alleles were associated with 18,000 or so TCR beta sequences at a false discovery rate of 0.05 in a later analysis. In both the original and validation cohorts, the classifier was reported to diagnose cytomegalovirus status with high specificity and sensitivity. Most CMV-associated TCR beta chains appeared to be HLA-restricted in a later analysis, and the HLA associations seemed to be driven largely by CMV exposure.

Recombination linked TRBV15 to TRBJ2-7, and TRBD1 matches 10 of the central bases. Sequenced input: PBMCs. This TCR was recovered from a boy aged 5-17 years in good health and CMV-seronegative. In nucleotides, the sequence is TGTGCCACCAGCACCCGGGACAGGGGCTACGAGCAGTACTTC. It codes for CATSTRDRGYEQYF.